The source of this TCR beta chain is a study of CD8+CD57+ T cells in acquired aplastic anemia. About the study: Quantities of DNA derived from sorted CD4+ and CD8+ cells averaged approximately 3 ug.

The germline V and J ends were trimmed by 2 bases and 6 bases, with 25 bases remaining between them. The CDR3 length is 18 residues. Germline assignment: CDR1 LGHNT and CDR2 FRNRAP. This clonotype has more than one count but fewer than ten. Researchers used genomic DNA as the template to profile TCR beta VDJ and CDR3. TCRdb called the reads again in MiXCR, with one record for every CDR3 protein. Of hundreds of thousands of distinct CDR3 sequences listed, 47% were seen once; the top ten hold about 8.3%. Patients chosen for sequencing had shown CD8+CD57+ cell expansion by flow cytometry. Untreated patients provided the blood samples, with no therapy given before sampling.

The source material was sorted CD4+, CD8+, or CD8+CD57+ T cells (not recorded which) from PBMCs. This sequence was found in a human donor with aplastic anemia. The chain uses TRBV12-5 and TRBJ2-5, with a weak D call TRBD2 (5 bases). The CDR3 DNA follows: TGTGCTAGTGGTTTGAAAACGACTACCGACCTTCGCGGGCAGACCCAGTACTTC. The encoded protein is CASGLKTTTDLRGQTQYF. The whole variable domain, remainder taken from reference TRBV12-5 and TRBJ2-5, is DARVTQTPRHKVTEMGQEVTMRCQPILGHNTVFWYRQTMMQGLELLAYFRNRAPLDDSGMPKDRFSAEMPDATLATLKIQPSEPRDSAVYFCASGLKTTTDLRGQTQYFGPGTRLLVL.